This T cell receptor beta chain was retrieved from a study of OX40 agonist ivuxolimab in advanced cancers. Study summary: Patients received ivuxolimab, an agonistic anti-OX40 (CD134) antibody. Study observations and caveats: It was also the case that some nonresponders had low normalized T-cell clonal expansion.

On this clone itself: Its target is unknown.

This table comes from immunoSEQ multiplex PCR, and its TCRdb copy is limited to in-frame clones, with some not included. The sample lists fewer than 65,000 clones, approximately 80% occurring once. The V gene lost 3 bases and the J gene lost 6 bases, with 9 bases spanning the gap. CDR1 is MNHEY and CDR2 is SMNVEV in the germline V gene (reference sequence). The CDR3 loop spans 13 amino acids. This TCR was sampled from an adult with an advanced solid tumor such as melanoma, head and neck, liver or kidney cancer. The sample in question was CD4+ or CD8+ T cells sorted from blood, obtained in a trial of the OX40 agonist ivuxolimab. J is TRBJ1-5 and V is TRBV27; D call uncertain. CDR3 sequence: CASSFRTFQPQHF. The CDR3 DNA reads TGTGCCAGCAGTTTCCGGACCTTTCAGCCCCAGCATTTT.